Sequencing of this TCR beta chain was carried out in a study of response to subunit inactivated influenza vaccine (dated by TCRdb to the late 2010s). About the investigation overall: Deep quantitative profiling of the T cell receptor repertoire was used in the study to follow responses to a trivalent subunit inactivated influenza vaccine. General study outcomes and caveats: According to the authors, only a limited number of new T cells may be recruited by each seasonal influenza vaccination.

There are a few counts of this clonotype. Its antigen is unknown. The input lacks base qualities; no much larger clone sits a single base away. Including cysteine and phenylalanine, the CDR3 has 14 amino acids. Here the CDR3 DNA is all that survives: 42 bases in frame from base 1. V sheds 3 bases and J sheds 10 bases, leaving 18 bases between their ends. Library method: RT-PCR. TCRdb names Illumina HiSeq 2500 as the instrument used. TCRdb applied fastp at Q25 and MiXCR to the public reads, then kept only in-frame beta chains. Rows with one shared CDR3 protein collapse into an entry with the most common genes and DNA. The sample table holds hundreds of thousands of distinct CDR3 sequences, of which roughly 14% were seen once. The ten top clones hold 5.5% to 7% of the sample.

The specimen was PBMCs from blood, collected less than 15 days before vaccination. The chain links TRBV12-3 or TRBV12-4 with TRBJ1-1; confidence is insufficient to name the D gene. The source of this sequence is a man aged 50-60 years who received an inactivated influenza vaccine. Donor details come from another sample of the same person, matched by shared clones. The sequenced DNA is TGTGCCAGCAGTTTTGAAATCTCGGCTTTCGGAGCTTTCTTT. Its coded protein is CASSFEISAFGAFF.